Listed below are T cell receptor beta chains from one sample, sequenced in a study of blood T cell repertoires in COVID-19. Some clones are missing from TCRdb's copy, which holds only in-frame ones; the method was immunoSEQ multiplex PCR. The sample shows about 180,000 clones, approximately 88% of them seen only once. Sequencing was carried out using peripheral blood. The receptors were sampled from a woman between 25 and 40 years old with acute or convalescent COVID-19. The CDR3 runs from the conserved cysteine through the conserved F or W. Expanded clones are given a class, and other clones once, few, many or no size at all.

clone size: -; J gene: TRBJ2-1; V gene: TRBV5-1; CDR3 protein: CASSLGSTGNEQFF
clone size: once; J gene: TRBJ1-2; V gene: TRBV3-1/TRBV3-2; CDR3 protein: CASSQGTGSYGYTF
clone size: -; J gene: TRBJ2-5; V gene: TRBV19; CDR3 protein: CASSGQQETQYF
clone size: -; J gene: TRBJ2-1; V gene: TRBV20-1; CDR3 protein: CSITSYNEQFF
clone size: -; J gene: TRBJ2-7; V gene: TRBV7-9; CDR3 protein: CASTGQGAYEQYF
clone size: -; J gene: TRBJ2-3; V gene: TRBV18; CDR3 protein: CASSPTLADTQYF
clone size: -; J gene: TRBJ1-4; V gene: TRBV6-1; CDR3 protein: CASSEAGIGGSTNEKLFF
clone size: -; J gene: TRBJ2-1; V gene: TRBV7-2; CDR3 protein: CASSLVVRASNEQFF
clone size: -; J gene: TRBJ1-2; V gene: TRBV7-9; CDR3 protein: CASSLGQQRYGYTF
clone size: -; J gene: TRBJ1-2; V gene: TRBV7-2; CDR3 protein: CASSLTTGPTGYTF
clone size: -; J gene: TRBJ2-1; V gene: TRBV5-1; CDR3 protein: CASRPGLAGYNEQFF
clone size: -; J gene: TRBJ2-3; V gene: TRBV6-1; CDR3 protein: CASSEFYVGGPADTQYF
clone size: -; J gene: TRBJ2-2; V gene: TRBV7-6; CDR3 protein: CASSLGGTGYHGELFF
clone size: -; J gene: TRBJ1-6; V gene: TRBV3-1/TRBV3-2; CDR3 protein: CASSNTGGYSPLHF
clone size: -; J gene: TRBJ1-2; V gene: TRBV20-1; CDR3 protein: CSASPQNQGKDYGYTF
clone size: -; J gene: TRBJ2-7; V gene: TRBV28; CDR3 protein: CASSLSGVGEQYF
clone size: -; J gene: TRBJ1-6; V gene: TRBV5-6; CDR3 protein: CASSLEPNSPLHF
clone size: -; J gene: TRBJ2-1; V gene: TRBV20-1; CDR3 protein: CSASLAGRYNEQFF
clone size: -; J gene: TRBJ2-1; V gene: TRBV6-1; CDR3 protein: CASSEWEGGEQFF
clone size: -; J gene: TRBJ1-2; V gene: TRBV11-2; CDR3 protein: CASSLNPTRRDYGYTF
clone size: -; J gene: TRBJ2-1; V gene: TRBV5-1; CDR3 protein: CASRVLAGLNEQFF
clone size: once; J gene: TRBJ2-7; V gene: TRBV6-5; CDR3 protein: CASSYRWGAYEQYF
clone size: -; J gene: TRBJ2-3; V gene: TRBV2; CDR3 protein: CASWASGRAGEDTQYF
clone size: -; J gene: TRBJ2-6; V gene: TRBV5-4; CDR3 protein: CASSLVQGSGANVLTF
clone size: -; J gene: TRBJ2-5; V gene: TRBV5-4; CDR3 protein: CASSSAGIQETQYF
clone size: few; J gene: TRBJ2-5; V gene: TRBV19; CDR3 protein: CAKPGAPSGQETQYF
clone size: -; J gene: TRBJ2-7; V gene: TRBV18; CDR3 protein: CASSLQDIYEQYF
clone size: once; J gene: TRBJ1-5; V gene: TRBV11-2; CDR3 protein: CASSERQGNSNQPQHF
clone size: -; J gene: TRBJ2-7; V gene: TRBV5-1; CDR3 protein: CASSSGSGLGYNEQYF